The 32 T cell receptor beta chains given below trace back to one sample, sequenced in a study of blood T cell repertoires in COVID-19. Here immunoSEQ multiplex PCR was the method, and the copy in TCRdb shows in-frame clones only, minus some. In the table there are roughly 66,000 clones, about four fifths of which are singletons. The material sequenced was peripheral blood. These receptors were obtained from a woman in her sixties with acute or convalescent COVID-19.

This chain links TRBV10-3 with TRBJ2-3; D unclear. The CDR3 totals 12 residues. The germline V gene encodes CDR1 ENHRY and CDR2 SYGVKD. V was shortened by 3 bases and J by 5 bases, with 6 bases between the two germline ends. Written as DNA, the CDR3 is TGTGCCATCAGTGACAGGAAAGATACGCAGTATTTT. Its protein is CAISDRKDTQYF.

The V gene is TRBV6-5, the J gene TRBJ1-2; a weak D match, TRBD1 (6 bases). Germline values: CDR1 MNHEY, CDR2 SVGAGI. V was cut by 4 bases and J by 3 bases, with 12 bases left in between. This CDR3 has 14 residues. CDR3 DNA: TGTGCCAGCAGTTCACAGGGAGAGGACTATGGCTACACCTTC. It specifies CASSSQGEDYGYTF.

V gene TRBV19 combines with J gene TRBJ1-5; D is possibly TRBD1 (5 bases). V lost 7 bases and J lost 2, with 15 bases in between. Germline V CDR1 and CDR2: LNHDA, SQIVND (reference sequence). This CDR3 contains 15 residues. The CDR3 spells CASNTQATGNQPQHF. The CDR3 DNA reads TGTGCCAGTAATACACAGGCGACTGGCAATCAGCCCCAGCATTTT.

The chain carries TRBV5-6 and TRBJ1-2, with no clear D. The germline V and J ends were trimmed by 3 bases and 3 bases, with 6 bases remaining between them. Germline values: CDR1 SGHDT, CDR2 YYEEEE. The CDR3 consists of 12 residues. In nucleotides, the CDR3 is TGTGCCAGCAGCTCTGAGTACTATGGCTACACCTTC. It translates to CASSSEYYGYTF.

The CDR3 DNA is TGTGTCAGAAGCTTAGGACCGTTGACAGGGATGAGGGAGGATTCACCCCTCCACTTT. This codes for CVRSLGPLTGMREDSPLHF. The V and J genes are TRBV7-5 and TRBJ1-6; the table's D call TRBD1 went unverified against the DNA. TRBV7-5 is shown as a pseudogene. The CDR3 is made up of 19 amino acids.

This clone is a singleton in its sample. V is TRBV12-5 and J is TRBJ1-3; tentatively, D is TRBD1 (6 bases). The germline V and J ends were trimmed by 4 bases and 0 bases, with 13 bases remaining between them. Germline assignment: CDR1 LGHNT and CDR2 FRNRAP. This CDR3 comprises 16 residues. The CDR3 is CASGSSTGSSGNTIYF. As DNA, the CDR3 is TGTGCTAGTGGTTCCTCGACAGGTTCCTCTGGAAACACCATATATTTT.

The gene calls are TRBV30 and TRBJ1-1, with 7 bases fitting TRBD1. V dropped 3 bases and J dropped 4; count of bases not matched to a gene: 11. Germline V gives CDR1 GTSNPN, CDR2 SVGIG (reference sequence). CDR3 length: 15 residues. DNA of the CDR3: TGTGCCTGGAGGCCACCCGACAGGGTGGGCACTGAAGCTTTCTTT. As protein: CAWRPPDRVGTEAFF.

The chain joins TRBV5-6 to TRBJ2-7, with D perhaps TRBD2 (7 bases). The CDR3 length is 15 residues. V lost 3 bases and J 3 bases, leaving 16 bases between the germline ends. The V gene's germline CDR1 is SGHDT and CDR2 YYEEEE. The CDR3, as DNA: TGTGCCAGCAGCTGGCTTGCGGGGGCAGACTACGAGCAGTACTTC. Amino acid sequence: CASSWLAGADYEQYF.

The CDR3 region has the DNA TGTGCCAGCAGCGACATGGTTGGGGGGCAGCCCCAGCATTTT. Encoded protein: CASSDMVGGQPQHF. This chain uses TRBV27 with TRBJ1-5; possible D gene TRBD1, 5 bases. Trimming left V 6 bases short and J 7 bases short, with 16 bases between. Germline V gene sequence: CDR1 MNHEY, CDR2 SMNVEV (reference sequence). This CDR3 has 14 amino acids.

The V and J genes are TRBV7-6 and TRBJ2-5, with D tentatively TRBD1 (5 bases). This CDR3 has 15 residues. With 0 bases removed from V and 2 bases from J, the gap between germline ends came to 10 bases. The germline gives CDR1 SGHVS, CDR2 FNYEAQ. CDR3 sequence: CASSLAAGKQETQYF. CDR3 DNA sequence: TGTGCCAGCAGCTTAGCGGCAGGGAAGCAAGAGACCCAGTACTTC.

This chain connects TRBV10-3 to TRBJ1-1; no reliable D call. The V end lost 4 bases, the J end lost 5 bases, and 14 bases lay between the germline ends. This CDR3 contains 14 residues. Germline CDR1 and CDR2: ENHRY and SYGVKD. The CDR3 nucleotides read TGTGCCATCAGTGTCGGAGGGAGTCAAACTGAAGCTTTCTTT. Its translation: CAISVGGSQTEAFF.

The rearrangement uses TRBV3-1 (or the pseudogene TRBV3-2) and TRBJ2-7; the D gene is possibly TRBD2 (7 bases). The CDR3 runs to 18 residues. Germline loops: CDR1 LGHDT, CDR2 YNNKEL (reference sequence). V lost 0 bases, J lost 2 bases, and 20 bases lay in between. In DNA, the CDR3 is TGTGCCAGCAGCCAAGATCACAGGGAGGGTCACCTAACCTACGAGCAGTACTTC. As protein: CASSQDHREGHLTYEQYF.

With respect to this clone: Compared with germline, one end of the junction differs, possibly owing to a read error. This chain connects TRBV5-1 to TRBJ2-1; tentative D call: TRBD2 (7 bases). Per the germline V gene, CDR1 is SGHRS and CDR2 is YFSETQ. This CDR3 is 16 amino acids long. The DNA of the CDR3 is TGCGCCCGCAGCCGAGAGGGGGGGAGCTCCTACAATGAGCAGTTCTTC. It codes for CARSREGGSSYNEQFF.

V usage is TRBV10-1 and J usage is TRBJ1-6, with TRBD1 matching 9 bases. Per the germline V gene, CDR1 is WNHNN and CDR2 is SYGVQD (reference sequence). The ends lost 3 bases at V and 6 bases at J; junction bases unmatched: 3. The CDR3 length is 15 residues. CDR3 bases: TGCGCCAGCAGTGAACGACAGGGGGGTAATTCACCCCTCCACTTT. This sequence encodes CASSERQGGNSPLHF.

The chain employs TRBV7-9 and TRBJ1-4; 7 bases match TRBD1. The CDR3 contains 19 residues. CDR1 is SEHNR and CDR2 is FQNEAQ in the germline V gene (reference sequence). The junction had 14 bases not matched to a gene; V was cut back by 4 bases and J by 0 bases. The CDR3 here is CASSSPRDSREATNEKLFF. For the CDR3, the DNA is TGTGCCAGCAGCTCCCCCCGGGACAGTCGGGAAGCAACTAATGAAAAACTGTTTTTT.

CDR3 sequence reads: CASSYSNRGNTEAFF. As DNA, the CDR3 is TGTGCCAGCAGTTACTCGAACAGGGGGAACACTGAAGCTTTCTTT. The rearrangement links TRBV6-5 to TRBJ1-1, with TRBD1 identical over 7 bases. CDR1 is MNHEY and CDR2 is SVGAGI in the germline V gene. After removal of 0 bases from V and 1 base from J, the junction contained 2 bases not matched to a gene. The CDR3 consists of 15 residues.

The chain joins TRBV7-2 to TRBJ1-3, with D unclear. Trimming took 0 bases from V and 0 from J, leaving 12 bases between them. The CDR3 totals 17 residues. The germline CDR1 and CDR2 sequences are SGHTA and FQGNSA. Written as DNA, the CDR3 is TGTGCCAGCAGCTTAGCGCAAGCAGCGAGCTCTGGAAACACCATATATTTT. Protein: CASSLAQAASSGNTIYF.

This chain uses TRBV6-5 with TRBJ1-2, with 7 nucleotides matching TRBD1. CDR3 size: 14 residues. CDR1 is MNHEY and CDR2 is SVGAGI in the germline V gene. V gave up 9 bases and J gave up 6 bases; unmatched junction bases: 13. The DNA for the CDR3 is TGTGCCAGTTTCAGACAGGGAAGAGAGGATGGCTACACCTTC. Protein: CASFRQGREDGYTF.

The J gene is TRBJ2-1, the V gene TRBV7-2; a possible D gene is TRBD1 (6 bases). This CDR3 contains 17 residues. Trimming shortened V by 1 base and J by 0 bases, and 13 bases separated the two germline ends. Per germline, CDR1 SGHTA and CDR2 FQGNSA. The CDR3 DNA follows: TGTGCCAGCAGCTTAGAGGGGGTTTTACTCTCCTACAATGAGCAGTTCTTC. It translates to CASSLEGVLLSYNEQFF. The full variable domain, rest sourced from reference TRBV7-2 and TRBJ2-1, is GAGVSQSPSNKVTEKGKDVELRCDPISGHTALYWYRQSLGQGLEFLIYFQGNSAPDKSGLPSDRFSAERTGGSVSTLTIQRTQQEDSAVYLCASSLEGVLLSYNEQFFGPGTRLTVL.

The chain carries TRBV24-1 and TRBJ1-2, with TRBD1 matching 7 bases. The CDR3 length is 12 residues. Germline-derived CDR1 and CDR2 are KGHDR and SFDVKD. The ends lost 3 bases at V and 8 bases at J; junction bases unmatched: 2. CDR3: CATSDDRVGYTF. The CDR3 nucleotides read TGTGCCACCAGTGATGACAGGGTAGGCTACACCTTC.

The chain employs TRBV23-1 and TRBJ2-3; D remains unclear. TRBV23-1 is an open reading frame, and its role is uncertain. V dropped 0 bases and J dropped 2 bases, with 12 bases sitting between them. The length of the CDR3 is 16 residues. The CDR3 nucleotides read TGCGCCAGCAGTCAATCCAGCGCCGGAAACACAGATACGCAGTATTTT. Translation: CASSQSSAGNTDTQYF.

This sequence joins TRBV19 and TRBJ1-1; 7 bases agree with TRBD1. Trimming cost V 8 bases and J 5 bases; bases outside gene matches: 5. This CDR3 comprises 12 residues. CDR1 and CDR2 (germline): LNHDA, SQIVND (reference sequence). CDR3 loop: CASDRAGTEAFF. DNA for the CDR3: TGTGCCAGTGACAGGGCCGGGACTGAAGCTTTCTTT.

The sample holds a few counts of this clone. This chain links TRBV5-1 with TRBJ2-6, with D possibly being TRBD1 (6 bases). This CDR3 is 16 amino acids long. The germline V gene has CDR1 SGHRS and CDR2 YFSETQ. Trimming took 4 bases from V and 0 from J, leaving 11 bases between them. CDR3 in DNA: TGCGCCAGCAGCAGGACAGCCAACTCTGGGGCCAACGTCCTGACTTTC. Translated, it gives CASSRTANSGANVLTF.

A few counts support this clone. The J gene is TRBJ2-2, the V gene TRBV4-2; D ambiguous. CDR3 size: 12 residues. Germline values: CDR1 LGHNA, CDR2 YNFKEQ. V gave up 4 bases and J gave up 5 bases, with 5 bases separating them. The CDR3 reads CASSLSTGELFF. CDR3 DNA sequence: TGTGCCAGCAGCCTTTCAACCGGGGAGCTGTTTTTT.

This rearrangement joins TRBV7-2 to TRBJ2-2; a weak D match, TRBD1 (6 bases). The ends were cut back, 5 bases at V and 4 bases at J, with 17 bases in the middle. The CDR3 has 16 residues. Per the germline V gene, CDR1 is SGHTA and CDR2 is FQGNSA. Here the CDR3 DNA reads TGTGCCAGCAGCCTACGGACAGCCACGGGCACCGGGGAGCTGTTTTTT. Its protein is CASSLRTATGTGELFF. The full variable domain, with the rest looked up from reference TRBV7-2 and TRBJ2-2, is GAGVSQSPSNKVTEKGKDVELRCDPISGHTALYWYRQSLGQGLEFLIYFQGNSAPDKSGLPSDRFSAERTGGSVSTLTIQRTQQEDSAVYLCASSLRTATGTGELFFGEGSRLTVL.

This rearrangement joins TRBV5-6 to TRBJ1-3, with 8 bases identical to TRBD1. V shed 2 bases and J 2 bases; nucleotides not matched to a gene: 12. The germline V gene has CDR1 SGHDT and CDR2 YYEEEE. The CDR3 spans 18 residues. CDR3 coding DNA: TGTGCCAGCAGCTTTGATGTCAGGGGGCGAATCGCTGGAAACACCATATATTTT. Protein sequence: CASSFDVRGRIAGNTIYF.

CDR3 sequence reads: CASSPGRSDGYTF. The CDR3 DNA reads TGTGCCAGCTCACCTGGGAGGAGCGATGGCTACACCTTC. The V call is TRBV18, the J call TRBJ1-2, with D hard to call. The CDR3 is 13 amino acids. Trimming took off 3 bases at V and 6 bases at J, with 11 bases between the two ends. Germline V gene sequence: CDR1 KGHSH, CDR2 LQKENI.

The CDR3 DNA reads TGCGCCAGCAGCTTCGAAAGTGCCGGACAGGCCATTCTAGGGGCCAACGTCCTGACTTTC. Amino acids: CASSFESAGQAILGANVLTF. The rearrangement links TRBV5-1 to TRBJ2-6; 7 bases align to TRBD1. The CDR3 length is 20 residues. V shed 2 bases, J shed 4 bases, and the junction held 18 bases outside the gene matches. Germline V CDR1 and CDR2: SGHRS, YFSETQ.

The chain links TRBV18 to TRBJ1-1; a possible D gene is TRBD1 (6 bases). The CDR3 is made up of 16 amino acids. Trimming stripped 2 bases from V and 3 bases from J, with 16 bases between. Germline lookup yields CDR1 KGHSH and CDR2 LQKENI. The CDR3 nucleotides read TGTGCCAGCTCACCATTTGGGGGCGGCGCAGACACTGAAGCTTTCTTT. It translates to CASSPFGGGADTEAFF.

This clone has only a few counts. J is TRBJ1-6 and V is TRBV19; a weak D match, TRBD1 (5 bases). Per germline, CDR1 LNHDA and CDR2 SQIVND (reference sequence). The CDR3 is made up of 13 amino acids. Trimming shortened V by 10 bases and J by 10 bases, and 17 bases separated the two germline ends. CDR3 nucleotide sequence: TGTGCCACTAGGGAGGGGCCTTACTCACCCCTCCACTTT. Translating it yields CATREGPYSPLHF.

V and J are TRBV5-1 and TRBJ2-7; 11 nucleotides match TRBD1. The CDR3 totals 13 residues. Germline V gene lookup returns CDR1 SGHRS and CDR2 YFSETQ. The V gene end was trimmed by 4 bases and the J gene end by 7 bases; junction bases not matched to a gene: 4. CDR3 residues: CASSMDRGLEQYF. CDR3 nucleotide sequence: TGCGCCAGCAGCATGGACAGGGGGCTTGAGCAGTACTTC.

This clone came up once. The V and J genes are TRBV19 and TRBJ2-3; D not certain. Germline V lookup: CDR1 LNHDA, CDR2 SQIVND (reference sequence). CDR3 length: 15 residues. V was shortened by 3 bases and J by 0 bases, with 10 bases between the two germline ends. The CDR3 coding sequence is TGTGCCAGTAGTATGAGACTGGTTAGCACAGATACGCAGTATTTT. It specifies CASSMRLVSTDTQYF.